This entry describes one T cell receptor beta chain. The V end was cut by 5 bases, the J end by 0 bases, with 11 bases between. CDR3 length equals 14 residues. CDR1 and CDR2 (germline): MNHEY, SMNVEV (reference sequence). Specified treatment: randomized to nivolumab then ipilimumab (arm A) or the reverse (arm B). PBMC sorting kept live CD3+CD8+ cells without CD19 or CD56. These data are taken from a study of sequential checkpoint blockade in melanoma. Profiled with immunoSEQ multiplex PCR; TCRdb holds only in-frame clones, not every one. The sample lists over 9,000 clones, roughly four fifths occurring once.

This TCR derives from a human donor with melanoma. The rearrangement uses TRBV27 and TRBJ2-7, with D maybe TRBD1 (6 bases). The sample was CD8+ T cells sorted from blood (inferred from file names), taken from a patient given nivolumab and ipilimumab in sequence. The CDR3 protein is CASSLRGYSYEQYF. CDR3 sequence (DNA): TGTGCCAGCAGTCTCAGGGGTTACTCCTACGAGCAGTACTTC.